The entry that follows covers one TCR beta chain sequence. Primed by a sample-barcoded 5' primer and a J-beta primer mix, a second PCR proceeded for 7 to 11 cycles. TCRdb used MiXCR to reprocess the 5' RACE reads, holding one entry per CDR3 protein. The sample carries over 1.5 million distinct CDR3 sequences, roughly 49% recorded once. The V and J ends lost 6 bases and 6 bases, in that order; junction bases with no gene match: 4. Germline assignment: CDR1 KGHDR and CDR2 SFDVKD. The CDR3 totals 13 residues. This entry belongs to a study of blood T cells in healthy people across ages. V gene TRBV24-1 combines with J gene TRBJ2-1; 7 bases line up with TRBD1. This TCR came from a middle-aged woman in good health. The specimen was blood. The CDR3 DNA reads as TGTGCCACCAGTACACAGGGGACCAATGAGCAGTTCTTC. Translated: CATSTQGTNEQFF.